This TCR beta chain was profiled in a study of blood T cell repertoires in COVID-19. Study in general: Acute-phase and convalescent COVID-19 samples originated in the United States, Italy and Spain.

Under the authors' procedure: It was from reference gene primer amplification that nucleated cell counts were estimated. The assay was immunoSEQ multiplex PCR, and TCRdb's table has in-frame clones only and misses some. That table supplies the V and J calls and clone size; D and trimming were determined from the DNA. Of about 200,000 clones listed, approximately 80% were seen once; the top ten hold about 7%. This clone was seen once. The CDR3 consists of 15 residues. V lost 5 bases and J 2 bases, leaving 12 bases between the germline ends. From germline, CDR1 is SGHTA and CDR2 FQGNSA. Recruitment covered about 26 US areas and drew participants whose ages spanned about 18 to 100 years. Which cohort a participant joined came from the clinical history participants gave.

The chain has TRBV7-2 and TRBJ2-2; tentative D call: TRBD2 (6 bases). The TCR sequence derives from a woman aged 40 to 50 with acute COVID-19. Sample: PBMCs or T cells enriched from blood (not recorded which). CDR3 nucleotide sequence: TGTGCCAGCAGCCCCCCGGGACTCAACACCGGGGAGCTGTTTTTT. Its protein is CASSPPGLNTGELFF.